These 32 T cell receptor beta chains originate from one sample sequenced in a study of radiation and T cells in renal cell carcinoma. Time point defined: blood 4 weeks post-SBRT, at nephrectomy. Indicated treatment: 15 Gy SBRT to primary tumor, nephrectomy 4 weeks later. The assay was immunoSEQ multiplex PCR, and TCRdb's table has in-frame clones only and misses some. Of roughly 61,000 clones listed, 60% to 85% are singletons. The sequencing used blood, collected from a patient whose treatment included radiotherapy and nephrectomy. The receptors come from a man in his 60s with renal cell carcinoma.

The chain has TRBV23-1 and TRBJ2-7; 7 bases map to TRBD1. TRBV23-1 is given ORF status, its function remaining uncertain. V trimming: 3 bases; J trimming: 4 bases; junction bases outside the gene matches: 21. This CDR3 comprises 19 residues. The CDR3 protein is CASSQGDSRDSGHGYEQYF. The CDR3 DNA is TGCGCCAGCAGTCAGGGCGATTCTCGGGACAGCGGACATGGTTACGAGCAGTACTTC.

V and J are TRBV5-6 and TRBJ2-5, with 12 nucleotides matching TRBD2. From germline, CDR1 is SGHDT and CDR2 YYEEEE. The trim removed 1 base at V and 7 bases at J, leaving 8 bases unmatched. This CDR3 is 16 amino acids long. CDR3 protein: CASSLRPSGRGGTQYF. In DNA, the CDR3 is TGTGCCAGCAGCTTGCGTCCTAGCGGGAGGGGAGGGACCCAGTACTTC.

The chain is built from TRBV5-4 and TRBJ2-3, with TRBD2 matching over 7 bases. V gave up 4 bases and J gave up 3 bases; unmatched junction bases: 8. Germline assignment: CDR1 SGHNT and CDR2 YYREEE (reference sequence). The CDR3 covers 15 residues. The DNA of the CDR3 is TGTGCCAGCAGCCCAGCGGGGAAGGGTACAGATACGCAGTATTTT. It encodes CASSPAGKGTDTQYF. The full variable domain, rest sourced from reference TRBV5-4 and TRBJ2-3, is ETGVTQSPTHLIKTRGQQVTLRCSSQSGHNTVSWYQQALGQGPQFIFQYYREEENGRGNFPPRFSGLQFPNYSSELNVNALELDDSALYLCASSPAGKGTDTQYFGPGTRLTVL.

The V gene is TRBV6-5, the J gene TRBJ2-1; D call uncertain. The ends were cut back, 0 bases at V and 4 bases at J, with 10 bases in the middle. The CDR3 is 15 residues long. Germline values: CDR1 MNHEY, CDR2 SVGAGI. The CDR3 nucleotides read TGTGCCAGCAGTTACTCGAACGGAGAGTACAATGAGCAGTTCTTC. Translation: CASSYSNGEYNEQFF.

The rearrangement uses TRBV5-1 and TRBJ2-1; D not certain. V was pared by 3 bases and J by 6 bases, with 10 bases between. This CDR3 spans 13 amino acids. CDR1 is SGHRS and CDR2 is YFSETQ in the germline V gene. In nucleotides, the CDR3 is TGCGCCAGCAGCTCCGGGCCTTCCAATGAGCAGTTCTTC. It is translated as CASSSGPSNEQFF. Together with reference TRBV5-1 and TRBJ2-1, the CDR3 gives the full variable domain: KAGVTQTPRYLIKTRGQQVTLSCSPISGHRSVSWYQQTPGQGLQFLFEYFSETQRNKGNFPGRFSGRQFSNSRSEMNVSTLELGDSALYLCASSSGPSNEQFFGPGTRLTVL.

The chain combines TRBV5-4 with TRBJ1-1; D is ambiguous. This CDR3 contains 12 residues. Germline CDR1 reads SGHNT; CDR2 reads YYREEE (reference sequence). V was shortened by 4 bases and J by 4 bases, with 8 bases between the two germline ends. CDR3: CASSRAGTEAFF. CDR3 nucleotides: TGTGCCAGCAGCCGAGCAGGCACTGAAGCTTTCTTT. Using reference TRBV5-4 and TRBJ1-1 for the parts outside the CDR3, the full variable domain is ETGVTQSPTHLIKTRGQQVTLRCSSQSGHNTVSWYQQALGQGPQFIFQYYREEENGRGNFPPRFSGLQFPNYSSELNVNALELDDSALYLCASSRAGTEAFFGQGTRLTVV.

This rearrangement joins TRBV6-6 to TRBJ1-3, with a tentative D call TRBD1 (6 bases). The V and J ends lost 2 bases and 4 bases respectively, with 9 bases between them. This CDR3 contains 14 residues. CDR1 and CDR2 (germline): MNHNY, SVGAGI (reference sequence). DNA for the CDR3: TGTGCCAGCAGTTACACAGGGCTGGGAAACACCATATATTTT. Translating gives CASSYTGLGNTIYF.

Only a few counts were recorded for this clone. The chain recombines TRBV10-2 with TRBJ1-1; possible D gene TRBD1, 6 bases. This CDR3 has 13 amino acids. Per germline, CDR1 WSHSY and CDR2 SAAADI. With 5 bases removed from V and 4 bases from J, the gap between germline ends came to 11 bases. CDR3 sequence reads: CASSFSGVTEAFF. CDR3 nucleotide sequence: TGCGCCAGCAGTTTTTCAGGGGTCACTGAAGCTTTCTTT.

The rearrangement links TRBV4-1 to TRBJ2-3; 8 nucleotides align to TRBD2. This CDR3 has 15 residues. V lost 1 base to trimming and J lost 5 bases; unmatched junction nucleotides: 5. The germline CDR1 and CDR2 sequences are MGHRA and YSYEKL. The CDR3 spells CASSQGGTSQDTQYF. Written as DNA, the CDR3 is TGCGCCAGCAGCCAAGGAGGGACTAGTCAAGATACGCAGTATTTT.

The chain uses TRBV18 and TRBJ1-6; maybe TRBD1 (5 bases). CDR3 length: 15 residues. The germline V and J ends were trimmed by 2 bases and 7 bases, with 12 bases remaining between them. CDR1 and CDR2 (germline): KGHSH, LQKENI. The CDR3 bases are TGTGCCAGCTCACCAGCGAGACAGAGCAATTCACCCCTCCACTTT. It translates to CASSPARQSNSPLHF.

The chain employs TRBV11-2 and TRBJ2-6, with TRBD2 matching over 8 bases. In germline, CDR1 is SGHAT, CDR2 FQNNGV. CDR3 length equals 16 residues. V gave up 4 bases and J gave up 0 bases; unmatched junction bases: 2. CDR3 nucleotide sequence: TGTGCCAGCAGCTCGGGGACTAGCTCTGGGGCCAACGTCCTGACTTTC. Protein: CASSSGTSSGANVLTF.

This clone appeared a few times. The chain combines TRBV2 with TRBJ2-3; D perhaps matches TRBD2 (6 bases). The CDR3 contains 16 residues. The germline V and J ends were trimmed by 5 bases and 0 bases, with 15 bases remaining between them. The germline CDR1 and CDR2 sequences are SNHLY and FYNNEI. CDR3 sequence (DNA): TGTGCCAGCAGTCCCCGGACTAATCCTAGCACAGATACGCAGTATTTT. As protein: CASSPRTNPSTDTQYF.

The chain uses TRBV19 and TRBJ1-1; D is undetermined. Germline lookup yields CDR1 LNHDA and CDR2 SQIVND (reference sequence). This CDR3 has 12 residues. Trimming left V 3 bases short and J 10 bases short, with 12 bases between. The CDR3 nucleotides are TGTGCCAGTAGTATGCCCTCGGGTGCAGCTTTCTTT. Translation gives CASSMPSGAAFF.

The chain employs TRBV18 and TRBJ2-7; tentative D call: TRBD1 (6 bases). The ends were cut back, 4 bases at V and 2 bases at J, with 9 bases in the middle. This CDR3 region has 13 residues. Germline V CDR1 and CDR2: KGHSH, LQKENI. DNA for the CDR3: TGTGCCAGCTCACTCCGGGACACCTACGAGCAGTACTTC. Translated, it gives CASSLRDTYEQYF.

The chain employs TRBV5-1 and TRBJ2-1; D is possibly TRBD2 (5 bases). Germline assignment: CDR1 SGHRS and CDR2 YFSETQ. CDR3 size: 14 residues. The V end lost 2 bases, the J end lost 7 bases, and 13 bases lay between the germline ends. CDR3 protein: CASSFGVYWNEQFF. CDR3 DNA sequence: TGCGCCAGCAGCTTCGGGGTTTATTGGAATGAGCAGTTCTTC.

This rearrangement joins TRBV20-1 to TRBJ2-7; 7 nucleotides line up with TRBD1. The V gene end was trimmed by 7 bases and the J gene end by 3 bases; junction bases not matched to a gene: 3. Germline V gene sequence: CDR1 DFQATT, CDR2 SNEGSKA (reference sequence). The CDR3 is 11 amino acids. The DNA for the CDR3 is TGCAGTGTTTGGGACAGCTACGAGCAGTACTTC. As protein: CSVWDSYEQYF.

V gene TRBV25-1 combines with J gene TRBJ1-4; no definite D call. This CDR3 contains 13 residues. The germline V gene has CDR1 MGHDK and CDR2 SYGVNS. V lost 4 bases and J 6 bases, leaving 9 bases between the germline ends. CDR3 protein: CASSVGSDEKLFF. CDR3 nucleotide sequence: TGTGCCAGCAGTGTAGGGTCGGATGAAAAACTGTTTTTT.

In DNA, the CDR3 is TGCAGTGCAAACAGAGATGGCTACACCTTC. This gives the protein CSANRDGYTF. This rearrangement joins TRBV20-1 to TRBJ1-2; D is unclear. This CDR3 comprises 10 residues. V was cut by 6 bases and J by 6 bases, with 8 bases left in between. Germline values: CDR1 DFQATT, CDR2 SNEGSKA (reference sequence).

The V gene is TRBV7-3, the J gene TRBJ2-3; tentatively, D is TRBD2 (8 bases). This CDR3 spans 17 amino acids. V lost 4 bases and J 1 base, leaving 18 bases between the germline ends. Germline V gene lookup returns CDR1 SGHTA and CDR2 FQGTGA. This chain's CDR3 is CASSSRGRAGGTDTQYF. In DNA form, the CDR3 reads TGTGCCAGCAGCTCAAGGGGGCGAGCGGGGGGCACAGATACGCAGTATTTT. The variable domain in full, with the rest retrieved from reference TRBV7-3 and TRBJ2-3, is GAGVSQTPSNKVTEKGKYVELRCDPISGHTALYWYRQSLGQGPEFLIYFQGTGAADDSGLPNDRFFAVRPEGSVSTLKIQRTERGDSAVYLCASSSRGRAGGTDTQYFGPGTRLTVL.

Many counts were recorded for this clone. This sequence joins TRBV6-4 and TRBJ1-6; D possibly corresponds to TRBD1 (6 bases). The CDR3 extends over 15 amino acids. CDR1 and CDR2 from the germline V gene are MRHNA and SNTAGT. V dropped 6 bases and J dropped 11 bases, with 20 bases sitting between them. DNA of the CDR3: TGTGCCAGCAGAGCAACGACAGGAGGGTGGACACCCCTCCACTTT. Residues: CASRATTGGWTPLHF.

This CDR3 reads CASRLPGARDGYTF. DNA of the CDR3: TGTGCCAGCAGACTCCCAGGGGCCCGAGATGGCTACACCTTC. The V call is TRBV28, the J call TRBJ1-2; D might be TRBD1 (6 bases). V was trimmed by 6 bases and J by 6 bases, leaving 17 bases between them. The germline V gene encodes CDR1 MDHEN and CDR2 SYDVKM. The CDR3 is 14 residues long.

The CDR3 here is CASSLQAKNTEAFF. CDR3 sequence (DNA): TGTGCCAGCAGCTTACAGGCGAAGAACACTGAAGCTTTCTTT. The J gene is TRBJ1-1, the V gene TRBV7-3; D unresolved. The germline V and J ends were trimmed by 2 bases and 1 base, with 8 bases remaining between them. CDR1 is SGHTA and CDR2 is FQGTGA in the germline V gene. The CDR3 sequence is 14 residues long.

The chain joins TRBV7-2 to TRBJ2-1; no firm D call. The CDR3 covers 15 residues. Germline lookup yields CDR1 SGHTA and CDR2 FQGNSA. Trimming took off 5 bases at V and 0 bases at J, with 11 bases between the two ends. CDR3 DNA: TGTGCCAGCAGCACGCGTGTGAGCTCCTACAATGAGCAGTTCTTC. Protein: CASSTRVSSYNEQFF.

Here the CDR3 reads CASSADRNTEAFF. DNA for the CDR3: TGTGCCAGCAGCGCCGACAGGAACACTGAAGCTTTCTTT. This chain joins TRBV7-7 and TRBJ1-1; the D gene is possibly TRBD1 (5 bases). The V and J ends lost 5 bases and 1 base respectively, with 8 bases between them. This CDR3 is 13 amino acids long. The germline V gene has CDR1 SSHAT and CDR2 FNYEAQ (reference sequence).

The chain couples TRBV7-2 to TRBJ2-2; maybe TRBD1 (6 bases). V was trimmed by 7 bases and J by 4 bases, leaving 19 bases between them. Germline CDR1 and CDR2: SGHTA and FQGNSA. The CDR3 totals 16 residues. CDR3 DNA: TGTGCCAGCAACAACCTACAGGGTTCCTCCACCGGGGAGCTGTTTTTT. Translating it yields CASNNLQGSSTGELFF.

The V and J genes are TRBV11-2 and TRBJ1-4; 10 bases match TRBD1. V lost 8 bases to trimming and J lost 10 bases; unmatched junction nucleotides: 7. Germline V CDR1 and CDR2: SGHAT, FQNNGV. This CDR3 has 13 amino acids. CDR3: CASVGQGGGKLFF. Written as DNA, the CDR3 is TGTGCCAGCGTCGGACAGGGGGGCGGAAAACTGTTTTTT.

CDR3 nucleotide sequence: TGTGCCAGCAGCTTAGGAGTCTCGGGCGGAAACACCATATATTTT. It codes for CASSLGVSGGNTIYF. The J gene is TRBJ1-3, the V gene TRBV11-3; the D is unclear. V dropped 1 base and J dropped 4 bases, with 11 bases sitting between them. Germline CDR1 is SGHNT and CDR2 is YENEEA. The CDR3 has 15 residues.

CDR3 DNA: TGCGCCAGCAGCCGCGGACTAGCGGGGGACACCCGCCAAGAGACCCAGTACTTC. It translates to CASSRGLAGDTRQETQYF. The chain couples TRBV10-2 to TRBJ2-5; TRBD2 aligns across 13 bases. This CDR3 is 18 amino acids long. Germline V gene sequence: CDR1 WSHSY, CDR2 SAAADI. The junction had 11 bases not matched to a gene; V was cut back by 6 bases and J by 1 base.

The genes are TRBV9 and TRBJ2-3, with 12 nucleotides matching TRBD2. This CDR3 contains 17 residues. Germline V gives CDR1 SGDLS, CDR2 YYNGEE. Trimming removed 0 bases from V and 3 bases from J; junction bases left unmatched: 5. In DNA form, the CDR3 reads TGTGCCAGCAGCGTAGAGCCTAGCGGGAGGGTGACAGATACGCAGTATTTT. It is translated as CASSVEPSGRVTDTQYF.

This rearrangement joins TRBV5-1 to TRBJ2-3; 9 bases line up with TRBD2. The V segment lost 0 bases and the J segment 9 bases; nucleotides outside the gene matches: 8. The CDR3 covers 15 residues. Germline lookup yields CDR1 SGHRS and CDR2 YFSETQ. CDR3 amino acids: CASSLGLAGHETQYF. CDR3 nucleotides: TGCGCCAGCAGCTTGGGGCTAGCGGGACACGAAACGCAGTATTTT.

The chain joins TRBV19 to TRBJ1-3; D not certain. The CDR3 is 14 residues long. Between the trimmed V and J ends, which lost 2 bases and 0 bases, there was a span of 5 bases. The germline gives CDR1 LNHDA, CDR2 SQIVND (reference sequence). The CDR3 sequence: CASSITDSGNTIYF. Here the CDR3 DNA reads TGTGCCAGTAGTATAACAGACTCTGGAAACACCATATATTTT. Based on the CDR3 plus reference TRBV19 and TRBJ1-3, the full variable domain is DGGITQSPKYLFRKEGQNVTLSCEQNLNHDAMYWYRQDPGQGLRLIYYSQIVNDFQKGDIAEGYSVSREKKESFPLTVTSAQKNPTAFYLCASSITDSGNTIYFGEGSWLTVV.

This clone was detected a few times. This chain connects TRBV7-9 to TRBJ1-5; D is unresolved. Trimming shortened V by 5 bases and J by 0 bases, and 8 bases separated the two germline ends. Germline V gene data show CDR1 as SEHNR and CDR2 as FQNEAQ (reference sequence). This CDR3 is built from 14 residues. The DNA for the CDR3 is TGTGCCAGCAGCCGTGACATTAGCAATCAGCCCCAGCATTTT. As protein: CASSRDISNQPQHF.